The 5 T cell receptor beta chains in this list originate from one sample, sequenced in a study of blood T cell repertoires in COVID-19. Libraries were prepared by immunoSEQ multiplex PCR; TCRdb keeps only in-frame clonotypes and omits some of them. The sample has roughly 130,000 clones; about nine tenths are singletons. The material sequenced was peripheral blood. The receptors stem from a man in his sixties with COVID-19, enrolled during active disease.

V gene TRBV9 combines with J gene TRBJ1-4; no definite D call. V lost 0 bases and J 5 bases, leaving 8 bases between the germline ends. The V gene's germline CDR1 is SGDLS and CDR2 YYNGEE. The CDR3 is 14 amino acids. CDR3 bases: TGTGCCAGCAGCGTAGAGGGAGGGAATGAAAAACTGTTTTTT. It is translated as CASSVEGGNEKLFF.

This clone showed up just once. The gene calls are TRBV21-1 and TRBJ2-7; the table's TRBD1 call for D was not verified on the DNA. TRBV21-1 is a documented pseudogene. The CDR3 is 15 residues long. The CDR3 DNA reads TGTGCCAGCAGTCTTCAATCTCAGGGATCCTACGAGCAGTACTTC. Its translation is CASSLQSQGSYEQYF.

This CDR3 reads CASSLAGRGEGEQFF. The DNA of the CDR3 is TGTGCCAGCAGTTTAGCGGGGAGGGGCGAAGGCGAGCAGTTCTTC. The chain combines TRBV2 with TRBJ2-1, with 8 positions matching TRBD2. Losses at the gene ends were 5 bases for V and 10 bases for J; bases not matched to a gene: 13. CDR1 and CDR2 from the germline V gene are SNHLY and FYNNEI. This CDR3 is built from 15 residues.

This clone was seen only once. The J gene is TRBJ2-2, the V gene TRBV19; 13 bases match TRBD2. Germline V gene lookup returns CDR1 LNHDA and CDR2 SQIVND (reference sequence). V dropped 5 bases and J dropped 4; count of bases not matched to a gene: 7. The CDR3 runs 17 residues. CDR3 loop: CASSSTTSGRRTGELFF. CDR3 sequence (DNA): TGTGCCAGTAGTTCGACGACTAGCGGGAGGCGCACCGGGGAGCTGTTTTTT.

The CDR3 nucleotides read TGTGCCAGAAGCTTGCTTGGACAACATAATTCACCCCTCCACTTT. Amino acid sequence: CARSLLGQHNSPLHF. The chain links TRBV5-3 to TRBJ1-6, with D possibly matching TRBD1 (5 bases). TRBV5-3 qualifies as an ORF whose function is uncertain. The ends were cut back, 1 base at V and 5 bases at J, with 10 bases in the middle. This CDR3 has 15 amino acids.